This TCR beta chain stems from a study of blood T cell repertoires in COVID-19. Study details: Acute-phase and convalescent COVID-19 samples originated in the United States, Italy and Spain.

This study enrolled people aged roughly 18 to 100 from approximately 25 US geographic areas. Clinical histories supplied by participants themselves formed the basis of cohort assignment. In the original workflow: Amplification with reference gene primers provided the estimates of nucleated cell counts. Sequenced by immunoSEQ multiplex PCR; TCRdb stores in-frame clones only, minus some. V, J and clone size are those of that table, while D and trimming were read from the DNA. This table holds roughly 150,000 clones, approximately 80% found once. Germline loops: CDR1 ENHRY, CDR2 SYGVKD. This CDR3 has 13 amino acids. Trimming left V 4 bases short and J 4 bases short, with 8 bases between.

This TCR came from a woman aged 50 to 65 who had recovered from COVID-19. The V gene is TRBV10-3, the J gene TRBJ1-5, with D perhaps matching TRBD1 (6 bases). The material sequenced was PBMCs or T cells enriched from blood (not recorded which). The CDR3, as DNA: TGTGCCATCAGTGTGCAGGGGAATCAGCCCCAGCATTTT. Translated: CAISVQGNQPQHF.